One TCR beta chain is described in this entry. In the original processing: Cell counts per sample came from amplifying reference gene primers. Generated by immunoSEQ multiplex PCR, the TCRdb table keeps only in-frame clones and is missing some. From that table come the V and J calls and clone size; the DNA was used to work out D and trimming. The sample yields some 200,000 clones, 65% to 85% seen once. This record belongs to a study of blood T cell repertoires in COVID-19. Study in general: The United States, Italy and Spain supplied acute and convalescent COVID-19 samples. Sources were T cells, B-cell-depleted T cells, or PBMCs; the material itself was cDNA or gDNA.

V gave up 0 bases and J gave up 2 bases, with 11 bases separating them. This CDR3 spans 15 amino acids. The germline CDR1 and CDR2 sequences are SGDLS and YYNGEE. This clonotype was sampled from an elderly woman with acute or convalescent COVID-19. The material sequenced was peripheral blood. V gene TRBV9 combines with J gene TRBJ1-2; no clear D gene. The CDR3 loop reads CASSVGGVDNYGYTF. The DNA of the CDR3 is TGTGCCAGCAGCGTAGGTGGAGTTGACAACTATGGCTACACCTTC.